This T cell receptor beta chain derives from a study of shared clonotypes between healthy human individuals (dated by TCRdb to 2020 to 2022). In the study overall: The cohort included a few men and a couple of women between 18 and 49 years of age. Per donor, three plates each were used for CD4 naive and CD4 memory, two for CD8 naive, and one for CD8 memory. Blood TCR repertoires of several healthy adults were deeply sequenced to estimate repertoire size and the extent of clonotype sharing between individuals. Libraries were prepared and TCR repertoires were sequenced by different laboratories using diverse techniques, in order to increase sequencing depth and limit assay-specific biases. Per donor, leukapheresis produced somewhere between about 0.94 and 10 billion PBMCs. What the work shows at the level of the full study, not this receptor alone: Higher generation probabilities were observed for clonotypes shared by all four sorted-subset donors than for non-shared clonotypes. Based on pairwise subsampling, the degree of clonotype sharing among donors was expected to be affected by sequencing depth. Only blood was sampled, and tissue TCR repertoires likely differ from those in blood. When several donors were compared, the shared fraction of clonotypes was about 5% for naive CD4, around 3.5% for naive CD8, 2.3% for memory CD4, and around 0.4% for memory CD8. Rarefaction of sorted-subset datasets indicated incomplete sequencing despite the large sequencing depth. Estimated clonotype richness was generally larger for naive than for memory subsets. Because the study included only a small number of donors, the genetic and exposure-history diversity represented was limited.

CDR1 and CDR2 are drawn from the germline V gene: SNHLY, FYNNEI. Measured from the cysteine to the phenylalanine, the CDR3 is 11 residues long. Only the CDR3 region is kept as DNA, spanning 33 bases read in frame from base 1. Using the deep immunoSEQ assay, multiplex PCR amplified TCR CDR3 regions from genomic DNA. For each cell subset, the extracted genomic DNA was distributed evenly across all wells of several immunoSEQ 96-well plates, and each plate served as one replicate. For sorted subsets, 150 to 250 ng of genomic DNA, equivalent to some 30,000 T cell genomes, went into each replicate PCR. The purified libraries were quantified using a Qubit 3.0 fluorometer, sized with a Bioanalyzer 2100, and then quantified again using the KAPA Library Quantification kit. Every immunoSEQ 96-well plate was sequenced on a dedicated single-read 150-cycle Illumina NextSeq 550 flow cell. Regarding the original processing steps: Because the immunoSEQ output held only junctional sequences and lacked quality scores, the filtering could not match the filtering applied to full-length reads. To assign V/J genes and CDR3, sequences were annotated against IMGT germline references using PyIR, a Python wrapper for IgBLAST v1.9. Any read was removed if the V/J assignment was weak (E-value above 1e-6), the CDR3 was missing, or the read contained stop codons, out-of-frame junctions, or ambiguous translated residues. V3J clonotypes were defined as sequences sharing an identical inferred V gene, J gene, and CDR3 amino acid sequence. Percentage overlap between repertoires was computed as shared unique clonotypes divided by the size of the smaller repertoire. Three approaches were used to assess repertoire richness: RTK rarefaction, the Chao1 estimator, and Recon v2.1 estimates of unobserved clonotypes. Generation probabilities were computed with OLGA for all TCRbeta clonotypes obtained by the gDNA method from a few donors. Imported from immuneACCESS, the table was reduced by TCRdb to in-frame sequences with V and J called. These copies leave out some clones; in studies compared against another copy, an unresolved V gene accounts for under half, and the cause of the remainder is not known. D and trimming come from the DNA, and the V and J calls and clone size come from that table. The sample table records over 750,000 clones; roughly 96% of these occur just once. Less than 0.25% of the sample is held by the ten biggest clonotypes.

For the CD8 naive samples, CD45RO-negative cells were positively selected for CCR7, yielding a CD45RA+CCR7+ population from which TemRA cells were excluded. The donors were healthy, HIV-negative adults with no recently reported acute infections or vaccinations. Only Caucasian adults living in Nashville, Tennessee, USA were represented among the donors. After blood collection by leukapheresis, PBMCs were isolated using Ficoll-Histopaque density gradient centrifugation and then cryopreserved in the vapor phase of liquid nitrogen. Analytical flow cytometry was used to check the purity and quantity of each magnetically sorted T cell population. Genomic DNA was isolated from every sorted fraction and measured by UV absorbance on a Nanodrop 2000c. A remark on this clone: What antigen it recognizes has not been identified. The junction departs from germline at one end; a sequencing error may be responsible.

Recombination joined TRBV2 with TRBJ2-1; TRBD2 fits 9 bases in the junction. The sequencing input was naive CD8+ T cells sorted from blood. The sample's cell subset or site label, in plain terms: CD45RA+CCR7+. This clonotype originated in a man aged 30 to 45 in good health. In nucleotide form, the sequence is TGTGCCGGTCATGGCGGGAGGGCCCCAATCTTC. It encodes CAGHGGRAPIF.